These 23 T cell receptor beta chains came from one sample sequenced in a study of T cells in Graves' hyperthyroidism and ophthalmopathy. RNA transcripts yielded amplified TCR beta CDR3 regions. The HTBI primer set served for first-round RT-PCR of the TCR CDR3. TCRdb reanalysed the multiplex PCR reads using MiXCR and keeps one entry per CDR3 protein. The sample holds about 700,000 distinct CDR3 sequences, less than 45% seen once. The sequencing input was peripheral blood or thyroid tissue (not recorded which). The receptor set was obtained from an adult man with Graves' disease, either hyperthyroidism or ophthalmopathy (not recorded which).

This clonotype has at least ten counts. V and J are TRBV29-1 and TRBJ2-7; a weak D match, TRBD2 (5 bases). The CDR3 totals 13 residues. V was cut by 4 bases and J by 1 base, with 11 bases left in between. Germline V CDR1 and CDR2: SQVTM, ANQGSEA. In DNA form, the CDR3 reads TGCAGCGTTGTCGAGGGAACTTCCTACGAGCAGTACTTC. This translates into CSVVEGTSYEQYF.

V and J are TRBV20-1 and TRBJ1-5; D ambiguous. V lost 6 bases and J 6 bases, leaving 18 bases between the germline ends. The germline gives CDR1 DFQATT, CDR2 SNEGSKA (reference sequence). The CDR3 has 14 residues. Here the CDR3 reads CSAITQAVGQPQHF. The CDR3 DNA sequence: TGCAGTGCCATCACTCAGGCGGTTGGTCAGCCCCAGCATTTT.

This clonotype was counted only a few times. The chain combines TRBV7-2 with TRBJ1-1; 9 bases fit TRBD1. The V segment lost 4 bases and the J segment 0 bases; nucleotides outside the gene matches: 9. The CDR3 loop spans 17 amino acids. CDR1 is SGHTA and CDR2 is FQGNSA in the germline V gene. The CDR3 region is CASSSQDRGGVNTEAFF. CDR3 nucleotides: TGTGCCAGCAGCTCCCAGGACAGGGGCGGGGTGAACACTGAAGCTTTCTTT.

This clonotype was found many times. The chain combines TRBV9 with TRBJ1-4; D is undetermined. CDR3 length: 14 residues. The germline CDR1 and CDR2 sequences are SGDLS and YYNGEE. Trimming removed 2 bases from V and 4 bases from J, with 9 bases in between. CDR3 in DNA: TGTGCCAGCAGCGTGGCCAGACATAATGAAAAACTGTTTTTT. Amino acids: CASSVARHNEKLFF.

The chain joins TRBV19 to TRBJ2-5; no clear D gene. Germline-derived CDR1 and CDR2 are LNHDA and SQIVND (reference sequence). Deletions cut 3 bases from V and 2 bases from J, with 7 bases between. This CDR3 comprises 13 residues. The CDR3 sequence is CASSMGTQETQYF. The CDR3 bases are TGTGCCAGTAGTATGGGTACTCAAGAGACCCAGTACTTC. Together with reference TRBV19 and TRBJ2-5, the CDR3 gives the full variable domain: DGGITQSPKYLFRKEGQNVTLSCEQNLNHDAMYWYRQDPGQGLRLIYYSQIVNDFQKGDIAEGYSVSREKKESFPLTVTSAQKNPTAFYLCASSMGTQETQYFGPGTRLLVL.

This clonotype was seen only a few times. This chain joins TRBV29-1 and TRBJ1-1; D uncertain. This CDR3 is built from 12 residues. Germline CDR1 SQVTM, CDR2 ANQGSEA. CDR3 coding DNA: TGCAGTGCTAGAGTGACCAACACTGAAGCTTTCTTT. Its protein product is CSARVTNTEAFF.

This clonotype was seen only a few times. The chain employs TRBV7-9 and TRBJ1-1, with no clear D. The germline CDR1 and CDR2 sequences are SEHNR and FQNEAQ (reference sequence). V was trimmed by 5 bases and J by 8 bases, leaving 12 bases between them. This CDR3 region has 12 residues. In DNA, the CDR3 is TGTGCCAGCAGCCAAGATCTGCAGGAAGCTTTCTTT. This sequence encodes CASSQDLQEAFF.

The sample holds one count of this clonotype. CDR3 nucleotide sequence: TGTGCCAGCAGCACTCGCGGGGACAGGATGAACACTGAAGCTTTCTTT. It encodes CASSTRGDRMNTEAFF. The chain has TRBV11-1 and TRBJ1-1; 8 bases are shared with TRBD1. Germline CDR1 reads SGHAT; CDR2 reads FQDESV (reference sequence). CDR3 length equals 16 residues. Trimming took 5 bases from V and 0 from J; bases not matched to a gene: 8.

In its sample, this clonotype was seen many times. V is TRBV12-3 or TRBV12-4 and J is TRBJ1-6; tentatively, D is TRBD1 (6 bases). The CDR3 is 16 amino acids. Trimming took 3 bases from V and 6 from J, leaving 15 bases between them. CDR3 sequence reads: CASSFGGRSINSPLHF. The CDR3 DNA is TGTGCCAGCAGTTTTGGGGGCAGAAGCATTAATTCACCCCTCCACTTT.

This clonotype appeared many times. The gene calls are TRBV13 and TRBJ2-5; the match to TRBD1 covers 8 bases. Trimming cost V 4 bases and J 5 bases; bases outside gene matches: 3. This CDR3 is 13 amino acids long. The germline V gene has CDR1 PRHDT and CDR2 FYEKMQ (reference sequence). The CDR3 loop reads CASSSQGAETQYF. CDR3 in DNA: TGTGCCAGCAGCTCGCAGGGGGCGGAGACCCAGTACTTC.

The V call is TRBV9, the J call TRBJ1-1; no definite D call. Trimming took 3 bases from V and 1 from J, leaving 13 bases between them. This CDR3 is 15 amino acids long. Germline V gives CDR1 SGDLS, CDR2 YYNGEE. CDR3 protein: CASSDGETRNTEAFF. In DNA, the CDR3 is TGTGCCAGCAGCGACGGGGAGACACGGAACACTGAAGCTTTCTTT.

This clonotype was seen ten or more times. V and J are TRBV7-9 and TRBJ2-7; maybe TRBD1 (6 bases). This CDR3 has 12 amino acids. Between the trimmed V and J ends, which lost 5 bases and 6 bases, there was a span of 11 bases. Germline V CDR1 and CDR2: SEHNR, FQNEAQ (reference sequence). The CDR3 region has the DNA TGTGCCAGCAGCAATCAAGGGGGCGAGCAGTACTTC. It encodes CASSNQGGEQYF.

The chain combines TRBV15 with TRBJ2-3, with 11 bases aligning to TRBD2. There are 17 residues in the CDR3. Germline V gene data show CDR1 as LNHNV and CDR2 as YYDKDF (reference sequence). V was pared by 1 base and J by 5 bases, with 8 bases of the junction left unmatched. CDR3 sequence reads: CATSRAGTSGPGDTQYF. The CDR3 bases are TGTGCCACCAGCAGAGCGGGGACTAGCGGCCCCGGAGATACGCAGTATTTT.

This clonotype appeared once. A much larger clone lies a single base off, so this may be a read error. The chain is built from TRBV5-1 and TRBJ1-2, with a tentative D call TRBD1 (5 bases). Germline assignment: CDR1 SGHRS and CDR2 YFSETQ. V was cut by 0 bases and J by 8 bases, with 11 bases left in between. The length of the CDR3 is 13 residues. In DNA form, the CDR3 reads TGCGCCAGCAGCTTGGATGCGGGGCAAGGCTACACCTTC. This codes for CASSLDAGQGYTF.

This clonotype was seen a few times. The chain carries TRBV7-3 and TRBJ2-5; TRBD2 is a possible D gene (6 bases). V was cut by 2 bases and J by 1 base, with 11 bases left in between. Germline V gene sequence: CDR1 SGHTA, CDR2 FQGTGA. CDR3 size: 15 residues. CDR3 sequence reads: CASSLDGGLQETQYF. CDR3 coding DNA: TGTGCCAGCAGCTTAGACGGGGGACTCCAAGAGACCCAGTACTTC.

V and J are TRBV29-1 and TRBJ1-1, with a possible D match to TRBD1 (6 bases). Trimming removed 8 bases at V and 1 base at J, with 11 bases between. The CDR3 contains 12 residues. Germline loops: CDR1 SQVTM, CDR2 ANQGSEA. This CDR3 reads CSPDRRNTEAFF. The CDR3 DNA reads TGCAGCCCCGACAGGAGGAACACTGAAGCTTTCTTT.

Points on this clonotype: One junction end does not reproduce the germline sequence, and a read error may be involved. The V call is TRBV20-1, the J call TRBJ2-2, with D perhaps matching TRBD1 or TRBD2 (5 bases each). Germline loops: CDR1 DFQATT, CDR2 SNEGSKA (reference sequence). This CDR3 spans 14 amino acids. The CDR3 is CSAPRDEGHGELVF. The CDR3, as DNA: TGCAGTGCTCCCCGGGACGAGGGGCACGGGGAGCTGGTTTTT.

The CDR3, as DNA: TGTGCCAGCAGTTTAAGGTCCGGACGTCCTAATTCACCCCTCCACTTT. Encoded protein: CASSLRSGRPNSPLHF. The chain joins TRBV12-3 or TRBV12-4 to TRBJ1-6; no clear D gene. Between the trimmed V and J ends, which lost 2 bases and 6 bases, there was a span of 14 bases. The CDR3 totals 16 residues.

The V and J genes are TRBV7-9 and TRBJ2-2; 10 positions agree with TRBD2. The trim removed 5 bases at V and 4 bases at J, leaving 13 bases unmatched. There are 18 residues in the CDR3. Germline V gene lookup returns CDR1 SEHNR and CDR2 FQNEAQ (reference sequence). The CDR3 here is CASSPPRSLAGVTGELFF. The CDR3 DNA reads TGTGCCAGCAGCCCACCAAGGTCCCTAGCGGGAGTCACCGGGGAGCTGTTTTTT.

V and J are TRBV2 and TRBJ1-1, with 10 nucleotides matching TRBD1. Germline V gene lookup returns CDR1 SNHLY and CDR2 FYNNEI. This CDR3 contains 15 residues. V dropped 6 bases and J dropped 5; count of bases not matched to a gene: 9. The CDR3, as DNA: TGTGCCAGCAGACGAAGGGACAGGGGAGAGACTGAAGCTTTCTTT. Protein: CASRRRDRGETEAFF.

DNA for the CDR3: TGCAGCGTTGTAACGGGGGGTGGCACTGAAGCTTTCTTT. It encodes CSVVTGGGTEAFF. V is TRBV29-1 and J is TRBJ1-1; maybe TRBD1 (5 bases). CDR1 is SQVTM, CDR2 ANQGSEA, per germline. V lost 4 bases and J lost 4, with 13 bases in between. CDR3 size: 13 residues.

The genes are TRBV25-1 and TRBJ1-1; D is uncertain. V shed 5 bases and J shed 7 bases, with 11 bases lying between them. The germline gives CDR1 MGHDK, CDR2 SYGVNS. The length of the CDR3 is 12 residues. The DNA of the CDR3 is TGTGCCAGCAGTTACGACGGCCGTGAAGCTTTCTTT. The encoded protein is CASSYDGREAFF.

V and J are TRBV7-9 and TRBJ2-7; 10 nucleotides match TRBD2. The CDR3 covers 15 residues. CDR1 and CDR2 (germline): SEHNR, FQNEAQ (reference sequence). The trim removed 5 bases at V and 0 bases at J, leaving 4 bases unmatched. In nucleotides, the CDR3 is TGTGCCAGCAGCCCCTCTAGCGGGAGCTCCTACGAGCAGTACTTC. The encoded protein is CASSPSSGSSYEQYF.